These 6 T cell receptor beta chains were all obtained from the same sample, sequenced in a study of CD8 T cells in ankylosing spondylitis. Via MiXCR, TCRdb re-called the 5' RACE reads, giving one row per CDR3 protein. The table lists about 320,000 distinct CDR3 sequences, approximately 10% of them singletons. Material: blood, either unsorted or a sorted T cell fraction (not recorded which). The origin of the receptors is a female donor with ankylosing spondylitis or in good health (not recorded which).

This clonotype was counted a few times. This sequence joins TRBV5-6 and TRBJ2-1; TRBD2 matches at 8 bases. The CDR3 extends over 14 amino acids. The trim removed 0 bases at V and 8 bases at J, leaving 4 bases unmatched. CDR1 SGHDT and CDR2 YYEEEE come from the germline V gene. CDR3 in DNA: TGTGCCAGCAGCTTGGAGGGACTAGTGGATGAGCAGTTCTTC. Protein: CASSLEGLVDEQFF.

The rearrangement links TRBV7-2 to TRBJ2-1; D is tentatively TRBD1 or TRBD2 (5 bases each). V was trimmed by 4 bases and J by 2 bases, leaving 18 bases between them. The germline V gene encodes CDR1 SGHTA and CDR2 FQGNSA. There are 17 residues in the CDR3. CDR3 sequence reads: CASSSSPLVGAYNEQFF. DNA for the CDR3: TGTGCCAGCAGCTCCAGCCCTCTAGTGGGGGCCTACAATGAGCAGTTCTTC.

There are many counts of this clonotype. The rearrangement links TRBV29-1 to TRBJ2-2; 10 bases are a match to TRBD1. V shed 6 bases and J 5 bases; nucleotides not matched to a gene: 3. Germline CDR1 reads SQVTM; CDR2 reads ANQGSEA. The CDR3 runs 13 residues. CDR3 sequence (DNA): TGCAGCGTAGACAGGGGGCTAACCGGGGAGCTGTTTTTT. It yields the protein CSVDRGLTGELFF.

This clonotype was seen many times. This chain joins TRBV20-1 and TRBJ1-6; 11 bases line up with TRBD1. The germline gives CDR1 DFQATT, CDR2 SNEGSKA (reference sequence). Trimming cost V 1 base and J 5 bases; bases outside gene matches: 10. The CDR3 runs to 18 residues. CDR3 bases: TGCAGTGCTAGAGTCTGGGGACAGGGGGTCGAGGATAATTCACCCCTCCACTTT. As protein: CSARVWGQGVEDNSPLHF.

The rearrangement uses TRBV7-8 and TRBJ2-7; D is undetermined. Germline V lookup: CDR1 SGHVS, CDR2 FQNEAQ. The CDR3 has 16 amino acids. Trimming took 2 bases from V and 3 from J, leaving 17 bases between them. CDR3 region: CASSLRTGRPRYEQYF. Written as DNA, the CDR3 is TGTGCCAGCAGCTTACGGACCGGTCGACCCCGCTACGAGCAGTACTTC.

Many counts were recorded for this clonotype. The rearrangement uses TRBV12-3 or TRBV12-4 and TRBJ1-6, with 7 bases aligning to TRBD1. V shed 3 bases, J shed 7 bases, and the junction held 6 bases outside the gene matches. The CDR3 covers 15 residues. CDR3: CASSFEGARNSPLHF. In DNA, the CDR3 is TGTGCCAGCAGTTTTGAGGGGGCGAGAAATTCACCCCTCCACTTT.